These T cell receptor beta chains were read from a single sample in a study of OX40 agonist ivuxolimab in advanced cancers. Generated by immunoSEQ multiplex PCR, the TCRdb table keeps only in-frame clones and is missing some. Counted here are about 80,000 clones, around 85% occurring once; the ten biggest clones make up approximately 2%. Material: CD4+ or CD8+ T cells sorted from blood, obtained in a trial of the OX40 agonist ivuxolimab. All receptors derive from an adult with an advanced solid tumor such as melanoma, head and neck, liver or kidney cancer. Each CDR3 is given with its conserved first and last residue. The D gene is left open where the match is weak. Rows may omit the clone size; those that give it use once, few, many or a size class.

J: TRBJ2-4; size: -; D: -; V: TRBV2; CDR3: CASDLRTGDIQYF; DNA: TGTGCCAGCGATCTGAGAACAGGAGACATTCAGTACTTC
J: TRBJ1-5; size: -; D: -; V: TRBV6-5; CDR3: CASSLDSRNQPQHF; DNA: TGTGCCAGCAGCCTTGACAGCCGCAATCAGCCCCAGCATTTT
J: TRBJ2-3; size: -; D: -; V: TRBV27; CDR3: CASSLGRATDTQYF; DNA: TGTGCCAGCAGTTTGGGTCGGGCCACAGATACGCAGTATTTT
J: TRBJ2-3; size: -; D: -; V: TRBV7-7; CDR3: CASSLSASTDTQYF; DNA: TGTGCCAGCAGCTTATCGGCCAGCACAGATACGCAGTATTTT
J: TRBJ2-7; size: -; D: -; V: TRBV11-3; CDR3: CASSFGSDSSSYEQYF; DNA: TGTGCCAGCAGCTTCGGATCAGACAGTAGCTCCTACGAGCAGTACTTC
J: TRBJ1-3; size: -; D: -; V: TRBV28; CDR3: CASSTPDGRNTIYF; DNA: TGTGCCAGCAGCACACCAGATGGACGGAACACCATATATTTT
J: TRBJ2-6; size: -; D: -; V: TRBV27; CDR3: CASSLMGGGSGANVLTF; DNA: TGTGCCAGCAGTTTAATGGGTGGAGGCTCTGGGGCCAACGTCCTGACTTTC
J: TRBJ1-2; size: -; D: -; V: TRBV9; CDR3: CASSVNIADGYTF; DNA: TGTGCCAGCAGCGTAAATATAGCAGATGGCTACACCTTC
J: TRBJ1-6; size: -; D: -; V: TRBV11-2; CDR3: CASSTGPSPLHF; DNA: TGTGCCAGCAGCACTGGCCCCTCACCCCTCCACTTT
J: TRBJ1-2; size: -; D: -; V: TRBV7-2; CDR3: CASSFRGEGYGYTF; DNA: TGTGCCAGCAGCTTCCGCGGGGAAGGCTATGGCTACACCTTC
J: TRBJ1-3; size: -; D: TRBD1; V: TRBV15; CDR3: CATSRGYRGRSRNTIYF; DNA: TGTGCCACCAGCAGAGGTTACAGGGGGCGTTCGAGAAACACCATATATTTT
J: TRBJ2-3; size: -; D: -; V: TRBV6-5; CDR3: CASSTTPTDTQYF; DNA: TGTGCCAGCAGTACCACTCCGACAGATACGCAGTATTTT
J: TRBJ2-7; size: few; D: -; V: TRBV2; CDR3: CASSEPGPGPYEQYF; DNA: TGTGCCAGCAGTGAACCCGGGCCAGGCCCCTACGAGCAGTACTTC
J: TRBJ2-3; size: -; D: -; V: TRBV11-2; CDR3: CASSLVGGRTTTDTQYF; DNA: TGTGCCAGCAGCTTAGTTGGAGGCCGGACAACCACAGATACGCAGTATTTT
J: TRBJ2-2; size: -; D: -; V: TRBV7-3; CDR3: CASSLNGGIDPGELFF; DNA: TGTGCCAGCAGCTTAAATGGCGGGATCGACCCCGGGGAGCTGTTTTTT
J: TRBJ2-3; size: once; D: -; V: TRBV4-3; CDR3: CASSQDYRTDTQYF; DNA: TGCGCCAGCAGCCAAGATTACAGAACAGATACGCAGTATTTT
J: TRBJ2-5; size: -; D: -; V: TRBV7-3; CDR3: CASSLNGAAQETQYF; DNA: TGTGCCAGCAGCTTAAATGGTGCGGCCCAAGAGACCCAGTACTTC
J: TRBJ2-5; size: -; D: TRBD1; V: TRBV19; CDR3: CASSIDQVPGGEETQYF; DNA: TGTGCCAGTAGTATAGATCAAGTCCCAGGGGGCGAAGAGACCCAGTACTTC
J: TRBJ2-7; size: -; D: TRBD1; V: TRBV18; CDR3: CASSPIRDREGEQYF; DNA: TGTGCCAGCTCACCGATCCGGGACAGAGAGGGGGAGCAGTACTTC